This T cell receptor beta chain was sequenced during a study of blood T cell repertoires in COVID-19. About the study: Sites across the United States, Italy and Spain contributed samples from acute and convalescent COVID-19.

Sequencing used immunoSEQ multiplex PCR; TCRdb keeps in-frame clones, though not all of them. The sample lists under 300,000 clones; about 82% were seen once. The CDR3 runs 14 residues. Germline V CDR1 and CDR2: KGHSH, LQKENI. Germline trimming cut 5 bases from V and 4 bases from J; bases unmatched to any gene: 6. The chain combines TRBV18 with TRBJ1-1, with TRBD1 identical over 8 bases. The clonotype comes from a man of 80 years or more with acute or convalescent COVID-19. Specimen: peripheral blood. CDR3 bases: TGTGCCAGCTCAGAACAGGGGGTCTCCACTGAAGCTTTCTTT. As protein: CASSEQGVSTEAFF.